What follows are 2 T cell receptor beta chains derived from one specimen sequenced in a study of T-cell reconstitution after alpha-beta-depleted transplantation in children. During its preparation, the TCRbeta library received unique molecular identifiers. TCRdb processed the PCR reads anew with MiXCR; each CDR3 protein has one entry. The sample lists around 45,000 distinct CDR3 sequences, roughly 50% occurring once. The starting material was peripheral blood, obtained before TCRalphabeta/CD19-depleted stem cell transplant. These receptors were obtained from a boy under three years old with SCID, due to receive a stem cell transplant.

The chain couples TRBV19 to TRBJ2-7, with D perhaps matching TRBD2 (7 bases). The CDR3 contains 16 residues. Trimming cost V 6 bases and J 2 bases, with 20 bases left between them. Germline V lookup: CDR1 LNHDA, CDR2 SQIVND (reference sequence). The CDR3, as DNA: TGTGCCAGTAGGCCCCGCTTAGGGGGGGCAACCTACGAGCAGTACTTC. Protein product: CASRPRLGGATYEQYF.

This clonotype was seen a few times. The gene calls are TRBV15 and TRBJ2-5; D may be TRBD1 (6 bases). V gave up 0 bases and J gave up 4 bases, with 9 bases separating them. Germline V gene lookup returns CDR1 LNHNV and CDR2 YYDKDF (reference sequence). CDR3 length: 14 residues. The CDR3 nucleotides read TGTGCCACCAGCAGAGAGGGGGCAGGAGAGACCCAGTACTTC. The encoded protein is CATSREGAGETQYF. Together with reference TRBV15 and TRBJ2-5, the CDR3 gives the full variable domain: DAMVIQNPRYQVTQFGKPVTLSCSQTLNHNVMYWYQQKSSQAPKLLFHYYDKDFNNEADTPDNFQSRRPNTSFCFLDIRSPGLGDTAMYLCATSREGAGETQYFGPGTRLLVL.